Presented here are 25 T cell receptor beta chains from one specimen sequenced in a study of long-term antiretroviral therapy in people with HIV. Version v3.0 of the immunoSEQ assay ran at survey level. Assay used: immunoSEQ multiplex PCR; TCRdb lists only in-frame clones, some missing. The data contain under 20,000 clones, about 80% of them singletons. Sequenced here: unsorted PBMCs, sampled just before starting antiretroviral therapy. These receptors all stem from a man aged 35 to 55 with HIV.

The V and J genes are TRBV29-1 and TRBJ2-1, with 8 bases matching TRBD1. Germline assignment: CDR1 SQVTM and CDR2 ANQGSEA. This CDR3 is 13 amino acids long. V lost 7 bases to trimming and J lost 7 bases; unmatched junction nucleotides: 9. The CDR3 loop is CSAGDRGGNEQFF. CDR3 DNA: TGCAGCGCGGGCGACAGGGGTGGGAATGAGCAGTTCTTC.

The rearrangement links TRBV6-5 to TRBJ1-2; 9 bases match TRBD1. This CDR3 contains 13 residues. Trimming at V came to 6 bases and at J to 7 bases, leaving 6 bases not matched to a gene. Germline CDR1 reads MNHEY; CDR2 reads SVGAGI. The CDR3 DNA sequence: TGTGCCAGCAGCGGGACAGGGAAGGGTGGCTACACCTTC. It yields the protein CASSGTGKGGYTF.

This chain uses TRBV2 with TRBJ1-2; TRBD1 matches at 7 bases. The junction had 4 bases not matched to a gene; V was cut back by 4 bases and J by 2 bases. CDR3 length: 14 residues. Per germline, CDR1 SNHLY and CDR2 FYNNEI. The CDR3 bases are TGTGCCAGCAGTGGGGACAGCCTAAACTATGGCTACACCTTC. It yields the protein CASSGDSLNYGYTF.

The J gene is TRBJ2-1, the V gene TRBV4-1; 7 nucleotides match TRBD2. CDR1 and CDR2 from the germline V gene are MGHRA and YSYEKL. After removal of 4 bases from V and 7 bases from J, the junction contained 7 bases not matched to a gene. CDR3 length equals 14 residues. CDR3 in DNA: TGCGCCAGCAGCCCCCGGACTAGTTCGAATGAGCAGTTCTTC. Its protein product is CASSPRTSSNEQFF.

This clone has just a few counts. This rearrangement joins TRBV6-5 to TRBJ1-3, with D unresolved. This CDR3 spans 14 amino acids. Trimming cost V 5 bases and J 0 bases, with 8 bases left between them. The germline V gene has CDR1 MNHEY and CDR2 SVGAGI. In DNA, the CDR3 is TGTGCCAGCAGTACGGGAAGCTCTGGAAACACCATATATTTT. Its protein is CASSTGSSGNTIYF.

The rearrangement links TRBV27 to TRBJ1-1, with D possibly matching TRBD1 (6 bases). The CDR3 length is 15 residues. Germline values: CDR1 MNHEY, CDR2 SMNVEV (reference sequence). V was pared by 2 bases and J by 1 base, with 11 bases between. The CDR3 sequence is CASSLGAGANTEAFF. DNA for the CDR3: TGTGCCAGCAGTTTAGGGGCAGGGGCGAACACTGAAGCTTTCTTT.

The rearrangement joins TRBV6-6 to TRBJ2-3; D gene unclear. Germline-derived CDR1 and CDR2 are MNHNY and SVGAGI (reference sequence). The CDR3 runs 11 residues. V lost 8 bases, J lost 4 bases, and 7 bases lay in between. In DNA form, the CDR3 reads TGTGCCAGCGCAGTTTCAGATACGCAGTATTTT. Translation: CASAVSDTQYF.

J is TRBJ2-7 and V is TRBV5-1; D is uncertain. This CDR3 spans 14 amino acids. V was clipped by 4 bases and J by 0 bases, with 11 bases between them. Germline loops: CDR1 SGHRS, CDR2 YFSETQ. CDR3 sequence: CASSADPFSYEQYF. CDR3 in DNA: TGCGCCAGCAGCGCGGACCCATTCTCCTACGAGCAGTACTTC.

The rearrangement joins TRBV6-4 to TRBJ2-6; the match to TRBD1 covers 11 bases. Germline V lookup: CDR1 MRHNA, CDR2 SNTAGT. This CDR3 has 18 residues. V shed 0 bases and J 0 bases; nucleotides not matched to a gene: 1. The CDR3 here is CASSDSGTGGSGANVLTF. Written as DNA, the CDR3 is TGTGCCAGCAGTGACTCCGGGACAGGGGGCTCTGGGGCCAACGTCCTGACTTTC.

The chain links TRBV19 to TRBJ2-1; possible D gene TRBD2, 5 bases. Trimming stripped 6 bases from V and 8 bases from J, with 17 bases between. The CDR3 runs 14 residues. CDR1 LNHDA and CDR2 SQIVND come from the germline V gene (reference sequence). The CDR3: CASSANAGSDEQFF. Here the CDR3 DNA reads TGTGCCAGTAGCGCTAATGCGGGCTCGGATGAGCAGTTCTTC.

The V gene is TRBV5-8, the J gene TRBJ2-7; no clear D. The CDR3 length is 15 residues. Per germline, CDR1 SGHTS and CDR2 YDEGEE. V lost 4 bases and J 3 bases, leaving 17 bases between the germline ends. This CDR3 is CASSLKGRLIYEQYF. The CDR3 DNA is TGTGCCAGCAGCCTAAAGGGCAGGTTGATCTACGAGCAGTACTTC.

A few counts support this clone. The DNA of the CDR3 is TGTGCCAGCGGTCCCGGCGGGCTAAACATTCAGTACTTC. Its protein is CASGPGGLNIQYF. The chain couples TRBV27 to TRBJ2-4, with a weak D call TRBD2 (5 bases). This CDR3 region has 13 residues. CDR1 is MNHEY and CDR2 is SMNVEV in the germline V gene (reference sequence). Trimming shortened V by 8 bases and J by 6 bases, and 14 bases separated the two germline ends.

V gene TRBV10-3 combines with J gene TRBJ1-2; tentatively, D is TRBD1 (5 bases). Germline V gene data show CDR1 as ENHRY and CDR2 as SYGVKD. The CDR3 extends over 15 amino acids. V lost 0 bases and J 3 bases, leaving 11 bases between the germline ends. CDR3 coding DNA: TGTGCCATCAGTGAGTCTCGGGGCGGAGACTATGGCTACACCTTC. Protein: CAISESRGGDYGYTF.

This clone appeared once. This chain joins TRBV6-5 and TRBJ1-1; no firm D call. V gave up 5 bases and J gave up 0 bases, with 10 bases separating them. Germline V lookup: CDR1 MNHEY, CDR2 SVGAGI. The CDR3 runs 14 residues. CDR3 sequence reads: CASSNGNMNTEAFF. Here the CDR3 DNA reads TGTGCCAGCAGTAACGGGAACATGAACACTGAAGCTTTCTTT.

This chain joins TRBV5-1 and TRBJ1-2; D not certain. V was shortened by 0 bases and J by 4 bases, with 10 bases between the two germline ends. CDR1 is SGHRS and CDR2 is YFSETQ in the germline V gene. The CDR3 is 14 amino acids. The CDR3 loop reads CASSLEVGSYGYTF. CDR3 bases: TGCGCCAGCAGCTTGGAAGTGGGCAGCTATGGCTACACCTTC. The entire variable domain, with the rest obtained from reference TRBV5-1 and TRBJ1-2, is as follows: KAGVTQTPRYLIKTRGQQVTLSCSPISGHRSVSWYQQTPGQGLQFLFEYFSETQRNKGNFPGRFSGRQFSNSRSEMNVSTLELGDSALYLCASSLEVGSYGYTFGSGTRLTVV.

The CDR3 DNA reads TGTGCCAGCAGCTTGTCTTCTGAGCAGTACTTC. Translating gives CASSLSSEQYF. V is TRBV5-5 and J is TRBJ2-7; D is undetermined. The CDR3 is 11 amino acids. Trimming left V 1 base short and J 7 bases short, with 6 bases between. Germline V lookup: CDR1 SGHKS, CDR2 YYEKEE (reference sequence).

V gene TRBV9 combines with J gene TRBJ2-1; D is unresolved. The CDR3 extends over 15 amino acids. Germline V CDR1 and CDR2: SGDLS, YYNGEE. The V end lost 4 bases, the J end lost 0 bases, and 11 bases lay between the germline ends. The CDR3 region is CASSLRVSSYNEQFF. The DNA for the CDR3 is TGTGCCAGCAGCCTCCGCGTAAGCTCCTACAATGAGCAGTTCTTC.

As for this clone: Additional DNA sequences in this sample encode the identical CDR3. The CDR3 DNA sequence: TGCGCCAGCAGCTTGGGGACAGGGGGCTCCTACGAGCAGTACTTC. Its protein is CASSLGTGGSYEQYF. This chain links TRBV5-1 with TRBJ2-7; 10 bases are a match to TRBD1. CDR3 size: 15 residues. In germline, CDR1 is SGHRS, CDR2 YFSETQ. V shed 0 bases, J shed 0 bases, and the junction held 0 bases outside the gene matches.

The chain couples TRBV10-1 to TRBJ2-3; 13 nucleotides align to TRBD2. In germline, CDR1 is WNHNN, CDR2 SYGVQD (reference sequence). The CDR3 length is 15 residues. V lost 5 bases, J lost 3 bases, and 2 bases stayed unmatched. The CDR3 coding sequence is TGCGCCAGCAGTTTGACTAGCGGGGGGACAGATACGCAGTATTTT. This translates into CASSLTSGGTDTQYF.

The genes are TRBV19 and TRBJ1-2, with D hard to call. From germline, CDR1 is LNHDA and CDR2 SQIVND (reference sequence). The CDR3 spans 13 residues. With 3 bases removed from V and 4 bases from J, the gap between germline ends came to 9 bases. CDR3 sequence reads: CASSMKGRYGYTF. CDR3 in DNA: TGTGCCAGTAGTATGAAAGGTCGCTATGGCTACACCTTC.

The genes are TRBV27 and TRBJ1-5; 9 nucleotides line up with TRBD1. CDR3 length: 15 residues. Per germline, CDR1 MNHEY and CDR2 SMNVEV (reference sequence). J lost 7 bases, V lost 5 bases, and 9 bases had no gene match. CDR3 nucleotide sequence: TGTGCCAGCAGTCCAAACGGACAGGGGACCCAGCCCCAGCATTTT. Translated: CASSPNGQGTQPQHF.

The chain joins TRBV6-1 to TRBJ2-7; the D is unclear. The CDR3 totals 15 residues. Germline V gives CDR1 MNHNS, CDR2 SASEGT. V dropped 9 bases and J dropped 3 bases, with 21 bases sitting between them. The CDR3 region has the DNA TGTGCCAGTACCCCCCTTAGCCACGAAAGCTACGAGCAGTACTTC. Amino acids: CASTPLSHESYEQYF.

The chain is built from TRBV11-1 and TRBJ2-3; D might be TRBD1 (5 bases). Germline V gene sequence: CDR1 SGHAT, CDR2 FQDESV (reference sequence). The V end lost 2 bases, the J end lost 1 base, and 19 bases lay between the germline ends. CDR3 length equals 18 residues. The CDR3 DNA reads as TGTGCCAGCAGCTTATGGGCTACAGGACACCATCGCACAGATACGCAGTATTTT. Protein product: CASSLWATGHHRTDTQYF.

The chain is built from TRBV18 and TRBJ2-3; possibly TRBD1 for D (5 bases). The CDR3 totals 13 residues. V was pared by 8 bases and J by 1 base, with 10 bases between. Germline assignment: CDR1 KGHSH and CDR2 LQKENI. This chain's CDR3 is CASALQGTDTQYF. CDR3 nucleotides: TGTGCCAGCGCCCTACAGGGCACAGATACGCAGTATTTT.

This clone was seen only a few times. The V call is TRBV4-1, the J call TRBJ2-7, with TRBD1 as a possible D gene (5 bases). The V and J ends lost 0 bases and 0 bases respectively, with 9 bases between them. The CDR3 covers 15 residues. CDR1 is MGHRA, CDR2 YSYEKL, per germline. The CDR3 nucleotides are TGCGCCAGCAGCCAAGAGTGGCAGGGCTCCTACGAGCAGTACTTC. The encoded protein is CASSQEWQGSYEQYF.